The rows below give T cell receptor beta chains drawn from one sample of a study of blood T cells in healthy people across ages. TCRdb fed the 5' RACE reads into MiXCR, producing one record per CDR3 protein. The data hold about 1.6 million distinct CDR3 sequences, with roughly 32% observed a single time. The source material was blood. Receptor source: a woman in her 30s in good health. Each CDR3 is given with its conserved first and last residue. D genes are given only for firm matches. A row's size may be missing; if present it is once, few, many or a size class.

size: .; J: TRBJ2-7; V: TRBV12-3/TRBV12-4; D: .; DNA: TGTGCCAGCAGTGACGAGACAGGGACTAACGAGCAGTACTTC; CDR3: CASSDETGTNEQYF
size: .; J: TRBJ2-1; V: TRBV27; D: .; DNA: TGTGCCAGCAGACGACTGACTGGGGAGAATGAGCAGTTCTTC; CDR3: CASRRLTGENEQFF
size: .; J: TRBJ2-6; V: TRBV30; D: TRBD1; DNA: TGTGCCTGGGCTCACAGGGGTAGGGGCCCAAGGTCCTCTGGGGCCAACGTCCTGACTTTC; CDR3: CAWAHRGRGPRSSGANVLTF
size: .; J: TRBJ1-2; V: TRBV7-9; D: .; DNA: TGTGCCAGCCGGGGGTCGGGTAATGGCTACACCTTC; CDR3: CASRGSGNGYTF
size: few; J: TRBJ2-3; V: TRBV5-1; D: TRBD1; DNA: TGCGCCAGCAGCCTCGGACAGGGGCGTAGCACAGATACGCAGTATTTT; CDR3: CASSLGQGRSTDTQYF
size: .; J: TRBJ2-5; V: TRBV25-1; D: TRBD1; DNA: TGTGCCAGCAGGGGACAGGGGCATTGGGAGACCCAGTACTTC; CDR3: CASRGQGHWETQYF
size: once; J: TRBJ2-1; V: TRBV7-9; D: .; DNA: TGTGCCAGCAGCCAAAGTGAGCTCCTCTACAATGAGCAGTTCTTC; CDR3: CASSQSELLYNEQFF
size: .; J: TRBJ1-5; V: TRBV4-1; D: TRBD1; DNA: TGCGCCAGCAGCCATAAACAGGGGGGTCAGCCCCGGCATTTT; CDR3: CASSHKQGGQPRHF
size: .; J: TRBJ2-1; V: TRBV27; D: .; DNA: TGTGCCAGCAGTTTTGTGGGATCCCTAGGTCATGAGCAGTTCTTC; CDR3: CASSFVGSLGHEQFF
size: .; J: TRBJ2-7; V: TRBV28; D: .; DNA: TGTGCCAGCAGTTTAGGGACACCGACCGGGGAGCAGTACTTC; CDR3: CASSLGTPTGEQYF
size: .; J: TRBJ1-4; V: TRBV5-1; D: TRBD1; DNA: TGCGCCAGCAGCTTGGAGCCCATAGGACAGGTTGAAAAACTGTTTTTT; CDR3: CASSLEPIGQVEKLFF
size: few; J: TRBJ1-1; V: TRBV12-3/TRBV12-4; D: .; DNA: TGTGCCAGCAGGGACAGGAACACTGAAGCTTTCTTT; CDR3: CASRDRNTEAFF
size: .; J: TRBJ1-6; V: TRBV25-1; D: .; DNA: TGTGCCAGCAGTCAGGGACACCATAATTCACCCCTCCACTTT; CDR3: CASSQGHHNSPLHF
size: .; J: TRBJ2-4; V: TRBV20-1; D: TRBD2; DNA: TGCAGTGCTGGGGGGAGGGCAAAAAACATTCAGTACTTC; CDR3: CSAGGRAKNIQYF
size: .; J: TRBJ2-5; V: TRBV6-1; D: TRBD2; DNA: TGTGCCAGCAGTAAGCGGGGGGGCACGGATACCCAGTACTTC; CDR3: CASSKRGGTDTQYF
size: few; J: TRBJ2-3; V: TRBV29-1; D: TRBD1; DNA: TGCAGCGTAGCCAACAGGGGCCTCACAGATACGCAGTATTTT; CDR3: CSVANRGLTDTQYF
size: few; J: TRBJ2-2; V: TRBV29-1; D: .; DNA: TGCAGCGTTGGCTACACCGGGGAGCTGTTTTTT; CDR3: CSVGYTGELFF
size: .; J: TRBJ2-7; V: TRBV6-1; D: TRBD2; DNA: TGTGCCAGCAGTGGAACTAGCGGAGGGAGCTCCTACGAGCAGTACTTC; CDR3: CASSGTSGGSSYEQYF
size: .; J: TRBJ1-2; V: TRBV9; D: .; DNA: TGTGCCAGCAGCGGTCGAGGGCTGGAGTTCTATGGCTACACCTTC; CDR3: CASSGRGLEFYGYTF
size: .; J: TRBJ2-2; V: TRBV20-1; D: TRBD2; DNA: TGCAGTGCTCCGGGACTAGCGGGAGCATCCGGGGAGCTGTTTTTT; CDR3: CSAPGLAGASGELFF
size: .; J: TRBJ2-3; V: TRBV4-1; D: TRBD2; DNA: TGCGCCAGCAGCCAAGTGGGACTAGCGGGAGCGAGTACAGATACGCAGTATTTT; CDR3: CASSQVGLAGASTDTQYF
size: few; J: TRBJ1-1; V: TRBV29-1; D: .; DNA: TGCAGCGTTTTTGGGGGGGGGACTGAAGCTTTCTTT; CDR3: CSVFGGGTEAFF
size: few; J: TRBJ2-7; V: TRBV24-1; D: .; DNA: TGTGCCACCAGTGATTTTTCCCCTCGGGGACACGAGCAGTACTTC; CDR3: CATSDFSPRGHEQYF
size: few; J: TRBJ2-3; V: TRBV20-1; D: .; DNA: TGCAGTGCTAGAGATTCCGGAGATACGCAGTATTTT; CDR3: CSARDSGDTQYF
size: .; J: TRBJ2-7; V: TRBV5-6; D: .; DNA: TGTGCCAGCAGCAGCCAACCGTTCACTAGAGAGTCCTACGAGCAGTACTTC; CDR3: CASSSQPFTRESYEQYF
size: .; J: TRBJ2-7; V: TRBV30; D: TRBD2; DNA: TGTGCCTGGAACCTAGCGGGAGGGACAGGACACGAGCAGTACTTC; CDR3: CAWNLAGGTGHEQYF
size: few; J: TRBJ1-5; V: TRBV5-1; D: TRBD1; DNA: TGCGCCAGCAGCTTGGCGACAGGGGGCAATCAGCCCCAGCATTTT; CDR3: CASSLATGGNQPQHF
size: .; J: TRBJ1-2; V: TRBV3-1; D: .; DNA: TGTGCCAGCAGCACTCGGAGGGGCAAGGAGGGAGATGGCTACACCTTC; CDR3: CASSTRRGKEGDGYTF
size: few; J: TRBJ2-1; V: TRBV27; D: TRBD2; DNA: TGTGCCAGCAGCCCCTACGGGACTAGCGGGAGCAATGAGCAGTTCTTC; CDR3: CASSPYGTSGSNEQFF
size: .; J: TRBJ1-3; V: TRBV9; D: TRBD1; DNA: TGTGCCAGCAGCGAGCCTCCGGGACAGATCTCTGGAAACACCATATATTTT; CDR3: CASSEPPGQISGNTIYF
size: .; J: TRBJ2-5; V: TRBV3-1; D: .; DNA: TGTGCCAGCAGCCAAACCCCGACATCGCTGGAGACCCAGTACTTC; CDR3: CASSQTPTSLETQYF
size: .; J: TRBJ2-3; V: TRBV12-3/TRBV12-4; D: .; DNA: TGTGCCAGCAGTTTGCAAGGTACCGAAGATACGCAGTATTTT; CDR3: CASSLQGTEDTQYF
size: once; J: TRBJ2-2; V: TRBV7-3; D: .; DNA: TGTGCCAGCAGCTTAAGGGGGCAGGACTTGACGAACACCGGGGAGCTGTTTTTT; CDR3: CASSLRGQDLTNTGELFF
size: .; J: TRBJ2-1; V: TRBV5-1; D: .; DNA: TGCGCCAGCAGCTTCGTGGGGGCGGGCGACAATGAGCAGTTCTTC; CDR3: CASSFVGAGDNEQFF
size: few; J: TRBJ2-3; V: TRBV5-6; D: .; DNA: TGTGCCAGCAACCTTGGAGGTTCGTACACAGATACGCAGTATTTT; CDR3: CASNLGGSYTDTQYF
size: .; J: TRBJ1-1; V: TRBV5-1; D: .; DNA: TGCGCCAGTAAGACCAACCCGAACACTGAAGCTTTCTTT; CDR3: CASKTNPNTEAFF
size: .; J: TRBJ2-3; V: TRBV7-6; D: .; DNA: TGTGCCAGCAGCTCTACTCGGGCTATCACAGATACGCAGTATTTT; CDR3: CASSSTRAITDTQYF
size: few; J: TRBJ2-6; V: TRBV12-3/TRBV12-4; D: .; DNA: TGTGCCAGCAGTCCTGACAGCGGTGGGGCCAACGTCCTGACTTTC; CDR3: CASSPDSGGANVLTF
size: .; J: TRBJ1-2; V: TRBV20-1; D: .; DNA: TGCAGTGCTAGAGCCCAACCCGACTCTGGTGGCTACACCTTC; CDR3: CSARAQPDSGGYTF
size: once; J: TRBJ1-5; V: TRBV7-9; D: .; DNA: TGTGCCAGCAGCCAGTTGGGGGCACACTATAGCAATCAGCCCCAGCATTTT; CDR3: CASSQLGAHYSNQPQHF
size: .; J: TRBJ1-2; V: TRBV2; D: .; DNA: TGTGCCAGCCGAACGTGGGGGGCACACTATGGCTACACCTTC; CDR3: CASRTWGAHYGYTF
size: few; J: TRBJ2-5; V: TRBV20-1; D: TRBD2; DNA: TGCAGTGCTAGCGGTAGCGGGGGGGCCGAGTTCTACGAGACCCAGTACTTC; CDR3: CSASGSGGAEFYETQYF
size: .; J: TRBJ2-1; V: TRBV6-5; D: .; DNA: TGTGCCAGCAGCTTGAACGGAGCTTTCAATGAGCAGTTCTTC; CDR3: CASSLNGAFNEQFF
size: many; J: TRBJ1-2; V: TRBV29-1; D: .; DNA: TGCAGCGTTGATGAAGGGTCTGGCTACACCTTC; CDR3: CSVDEGSGYTF
size: many; J: TRBJ2-5; V: TRBV6-2/TRBV6-3; D: TRBD2; DNA: TGTGCCAGCAGCCTTAGCGGGGGGGCTAGAGAGACCCAGTACTTC; CDR3: CASSLSGGARETQYF
size: few; J: TRBJ2-7; V: TRBV6-4; D: TRBD1; DNA: TGTGCCAGCAGTGAGTCTAGGACAGGGGGCTACGAGCAGTACTTC; CDR3: CASSESRTGGYEQYF
size: many; J: TRBJ2-3; V: TRBV6-2/TRBV6-3; D: TRBD2; DNA: TGTGCCAGCAGCCCCGACACTAGCGGGGGCGGGGGAGATACGCAGTATTTT; CDR3: CASSPDTSGGGGDTQYF
size: few; J: TRBJ2-1; V: TRBV20-1; D: TRBD1; DNA: TGCAGTGCTGGGGGACAGCCCCGGACCAATGAGCAGTTCTTC; CDR3: CSAGGQPRTNEQFF
size: .; J: TRBJ2-1; V: TRBV11-3; D: .; DNA: TGTGCCAGCGCAAGGGGGAGGGCCTCTCCTGAGCAGTTCTTC; CDR3: CASARGRASPEQFF
size: .; J: TRBJ2-5; V: TRBV27; D: .; DNA: TGTGCCAGCAGTTCCTCCCTGACAGGGAGGCAAGAGACCCAGTACTTC; CDR3: CASSSSLTGRQETQYF
size: .; J: TRBJ2-3; V: TRBV20-1; D: .; DNA: TGCAGTGCTAGAGGCGGTCACCCGACGCAGTATTTT; CDR3: CSARGGHPTQYF
size: few; J: TRBJ2-1; V: TRBV4-1; D: TRBD1; DNA: TGCGCCAGCAGCCAACCCCGGGACAGGTTTTACAATGAGCAGTTCTTC; CDR3: CASSQPRDRFYNEQFF
size: .; J: TRBJ2-5; V: TRBV5-1; D: TRBD2; DNA: TGCGCCAGCATCCCGACTAGCGGGGGGGCAAGAGAGACCCAGTACTTC; CDR3: CASIPTSGGARETQYF
size: .; J: TRBJ1-5; V: TRBV10-3; D: .; DNA: TGTGCCTCTTGTGGCAGTAGTGATAATCAGCCCCAGCATTTT; CDR3: CASCGSSDNQPQHF
size: .; J: TRBJ2-7; V: TRBV18; D: TRBD1; DNA: TGTGCCAGCTTACGGACAGGGGGCTCCTACGAGCAGTACTTC; CDR3: CASLRTGGSYEQYF
size: .; J: TRBJ2-2; V: TRBV24-1; D: TRBD1; DNA: TGTGCCACCGGGGTGACAGGGCACGGGGAGCTGTTTTTT; CDR3: CATGVTGHGELFF
size: few; J: TRBJ2-5; V: TRBV20-1; D: TRBD2; DNA: TGCAGTGCTAGCCGACTAGCGGGGAGTTTACAAGAGACCCAGTACTTC; CDR3: CSASRLAGSLQETQYF
size: .; J: TRBJ2-2; V: TRBV2; D: .; DNA: TGTGCCAGCAGTGGGTACTTTGGAGGGGAGCTGTTTTTT; CDR3: CASSGYFGGELFF
size: .; J: TRBJ2-7; V: TRBV2; D: .; DNA: TGTGCCAGCAACGGACTCTCCCACGAGCAGTACTTC; CDR3: CASNGLSHEQYF
size: few; J: TRBJ2-3; V: TRBV20-1; D: .; DNA: TGCAGTGCTGTACCGGGGTCCAGCACAGATACGCAGTATTTT; CDR3: CSAVPGSSTDTQYF